The 22 T cell receptor beta chains below all came from one sample that was sequenced in a study of blood T cell repertoires in COVID-19. Clones were read by immunoSEQ multiplex PCR, and TCRdb kept only the in-frame ones, dropping some. The data hold about 50,000 clones, with more than 85% observed a single time. The sequenced sample was peripheral blood. Receptor source: a man aged 50-59 years with active COVID-19.

This chain uses TRBV5-4 with TRBJ2-7; TRBD1 matches 7 bases. This CDR3 has 14 amino acids. V was clipped by 4 bases and J by 2 bases; unmatched bases: 6. Germline loops: CDR1 SGHNT, CDR2 YYREEE (reference sequence). The DNA for the CDR3 is TGTGCCAGCAGCGCAACAGGGGTCCCCTACGAGCAGTACTTC. Translating gives CASSATGVPYEQYF.

J is TRBJ2-5 and V is TRBV9; 8 bases are a match to TRBD2. The CDR3 has 15 residues. The V and J ends lost 2 bases and 5 bases, in that order; junction bases with no gene match: 8. Germline assignment: CDR1 SGDLS and CDR2 YYNGEE. The CDR3 region is CASSVGGGTGETQYF. The CDR3 DNA reads as TGTGCCAGCAGCGTCGGCGGGGGGACTGGGGAGACCCAGTACTTC.

The rearrangement joins TRBV3-1 (or the pseudogene TRBV3-2) to TRBJ2-1; 10 bases are a match to TRBD2. V lost 5 bases to trimming and J lost 7 bases; unmatched junction nucleotides: 11. The CDR3 extends over 16 amino acids. Germline CDR1 and CDR2: LGHDT and YNNKEL (reference sequence). CDR3 DNA: TGTGCCAGCAGCGCCAGAACACTAGCGGGACGTAATGAGCAGTTCTTC. It encodes CASSARTLAGRNEQFF.

The chain employs TRBV29-1 and TRBJ2-5; 12 nucleotides match TRBD1. Per germline, CDR1 SQVTM and CDR2 ANQGSEA. V lost 6 bases and J lost 4; bases outside the gene matches: 9. This CDR3 spans 15 amino acids. The CDR3 region is CSVRDRGRHRETQYF. The DNA of the CDR3 is TGCAGCGTCCGGGACAGGGGGCGCCACAGAGAGACCCAGTACTTC. The full variable domain, with the rest looked up from reference TRBV29-1 and TRBJ2-5, is SAVISQKPSRDICQRGTSLTIQCQVDSQVTMMFWYRQQPGQSLTLIATANQGSEATYESGFVIDKFPISRPNLTFSTLTVSNMSPEDSSIYLCSVRDRGRHRETQYFGPGTRLLVL.

The chain couples TRBV7-8 to TRBJ2-7, with a possible D match to TRBD1 (6 bases). Trimming shortened V by 8 bases and J by 1 base, and 12 bases separated the two germline ends. Germline V lookup: CDR1 SGHVS, CDR2 FQNEAQ. The CDR3 loop spans 13 amino acids. The CDR3 loop reads CASGRDTSYEQYF. The CDR3 DNA reads as TGTGCCAGCGGCCGGGACACATCCTACGAGCAGTACTTC.

CDR3 amino acids: CASSQERGVEEQFF. The DNA for the CDR3 is TGTGCCAGCAGCCAAGAGCGGGGGGTAGAGGAGCAGTTCTTC. J is TRBJ2-1 and V is TRBV4-2; 8 bases map to TRBD2. The CDR3 runs 14 residues. The ends lost 0 bases at V and 10 bases at J; junction bases unmatched: 5. The germline CDR1 and CDR2 sequences are LGHNA and YNFKEQ.

The chain couples TRBV3-1 (or the pseudogene TRBV3-2) to TRBJ2-3, with 13 positions matching TRBD2. After removal of 4 bases from V and 5 bases from J, the junction contained 3 bases not matched to a gene. In germline, CDR1 is LGHDT, CDR2 YNNKEL (reference sequence). This CDR3 spans 15 amino acids. As DNA, the CDR3 is TGTGCCAGCAGCCTCGGACTAGCGGGAGTAGATACGCAGTATTTT. Translating it yields CASSLGLAGVDTQYF.

The chain is built from TRBV18 and TRBJ1-3; 9 nucleotides align to TRBD1. V was pared by 1 base and J by 2 bases, with 0 bases of the junction left unmatched. Germline lookup yields CDR1 KGHSH and CDR2 LQKENI. The CDR3 totals 15 residues. This CDR3 reads CASSPRTGAGNTIYF. CDR3 nucleotides: TGTGCCAGCTCACCACGGACAGGGGCTGGAAACACCATATATTTT.

The chain couples TRBV6-2 or TRBV6-3 to TRBJ1-1; D is perhaps TRBD1 (5 bases). CDR3 length: 15 amino acids. Germline CDR1 and CDR2: MNHEY and SVGEGT. V was cut by 6 bases and J by 2 bases, with 16 bases left in between. The DNA of the CDR3 is TGTGCCAGCAGCGACAGATTCCTCATTAACACTGAAGCTTTCTTT. Amino acids: CASSDRFLINTEAFF.

The chain combines TRBV5-1 with TRBJ1-6; a possible D gene is TRBD1 (5 bases). Germline V gives CDR1 SGHRS, CDR2 YFSETQ. V was cut by 4 bases and J by 7 bases, with 15 bases left in between. The CDR3 contains 15 residues. CDR3 nucleotides: TGCGCCAGCAGCCCCCGGGAGGGGACCAATTCACCCCTCCACTTT. Amino acids: CASSPREGTNSPLHF.

The genes are TRBV7-6 and TRBJ2-3; 10 positions match TRBD1. CDR1 SGHVS and CDR2 FNYEAQ come from the germline V gene. V shed 1 base, J shed 4 bases, and the junction held 8 bases outside the gene matches. The CDR3 totals 17 residues. The DNA of the CDR3 is TGTGCCAGCAGCTTAGGACCGGGACAGGGGTCCCCAGATACGCAGTATTTT. As protein: CASSLGPGQGSPDTQYF.

J is TRBJ2-1 and V is TRBV7-7; D not resolved. V dropped 5 bases and J dropped 2 bases, with 7 bases sitting between them. Germline V lookup: CDR1 SSHAT, CDR2 FNYEAQ (reference sequence). The CDR3 is made up of 13 amino acids. The CDR3 DNA reads TGTGCCAGCAGCGCCGCGGCCTACAATGAGCAGTTCTTC. Amino acid sequence: CASSAAAYNEQFF.

This chain joins TRBV10-1 and TRBJ1-2; possibly TRBD1 for D (5 bases). The CDR3 is 15 amino acids. CDR1 is WNHNN and CDR2 is SYGVQD in the germline V gene (reference sequence). With 2 bases removed from V and 4 bases from J, the gap between germline ends came to 14 bases. The CDR3 loop is CASSEKGCVGYGYTF. As DNA, the CDR3 is TGCGCCAGCAGTGAGAAGGGGTGCGTTGGCTATGGCTACACCTTC.

The chain joins TRBV19 to TRBJ2-1; 11 nucleotides agree with TRBD2. With 6 bases clipped from V and 8 bases from J, the junction kept 9 bases outside the gene matches. Germline V gene data show CDR1 as LNHDA and CDR2 as SQIVND (reference sequence). The CDR3 spans 15 residues. The CDR3 loop is CASSHATSGAYEQFF. The CDR3 DNA follows: TGTGCCAGTAGCCATGCGACTAGCGGGGCGTATGAGCAGTTCTTC.

The chain carries TRBV5-3 and TRBJ1-6, with 9 bases that match TRBD1. TRBV5-3 is marked as an open reading frame, function uncertain. V gave up 5 bases and J gave up 10 bases; unmatched junction bases: 13. This CDR3 has 16 residues. The CDR3 coding sequence is TGTGCCAGAAGGCAAACGTCCGGGACAGGGAACTCACCCCTCCACTTT. Protein: CARRQTSGTGNSPLHF.

The genes are TRBV19 and TRBJ1-5; 10 positions agree with TRBD1. Germline loops: CDR1 LNHDA, CDR2 SQIVND (reference sequence). V was pared by 5 bases and J by 7 bases, with 8 bases of the junction left unmatched. The CDR3 totals 15 residues. In nucleotides, the CDR3 is TGTGCCAGTAGTGTCGACAGGGGGCGCGGGCAGCCCCAGCATTTT. Translation gives CASSVDRGRGQPQHF.

This chain uses TRBV10-1 with TRBJ2-1; 11 nucleotides align to TRBD2. This CDR3 spans 15 amino acids. Germline V gene sequence: CDR1 WNHNN, CDR2 SYGVQD (reference sequence). V lost 3 bases and J lost 8; bases outside the gene matches: 6. CDR3 coding DNA: TGCGCCAGCAGTGATCTAGCGGGGGGTATTCATGAGCAGTTCTTC. It yields the protein CASSDLAGGIHEQFF.

This clone was observed once. The chain joins TRBV7-9 to TRBJ2-5; 9 positions match TRBD1. This CDR3 is 13 amino acids long. Germline V gives CDR1 SEHNR, CDR2 FQNEAQ (reference sequence). The V segment lost 5 bases and the J segment 5 bases; nucleotides outside the gene matches: 3. CDR3 coding DNA: TGTGCCAGCAGCCCCGGACAGGGGGAGACCCAGTACTTC. It encodes CASSPGQGETQYF. Combining the CDR3 with reference TRBV7-9 and TRBJ2-5 gives the whole variable domain DTGVSQNPRHKITKRGQNVTFRCDPISEHNRLYWYRQTLGQGPEFLTYFQNEAQLEKSRLLSDRFSAERPKGSFSTLEIQRTEQGDSAMYLCASSPGQGETQYFGPGTRLLVL.

This sequence joins TRBV5-8 and TRBJ2-7; the D gene is possibly TRBD2 (5 bases). V dropped 1 base and J dropped 2 bases, with 13 bases sitting between them. Germline loops: CDR1 SGHTS, CDR2 YDEGEE. This CDR3 is 15 amino acids long. The CDR3 loop is CASSLRTNGAYEQYF. The CDR3 coding sequence is TGTGCCAGCAGCTTGAGGACCAACGGGGCCTACGAGCAGTACTTC.

This clone appeared once. J is TRBJ2-3 and V is TRBV18; D is ambiguous. There are 15 residues in the CDR3. Germline CDR1 and CDR2: KGHSH and LQKENI. V was pared by 4 bases and J by 3 bases, with 14 bases between. The CDR3 protein is CASSLIKTETDTQYF. DNA of the CDR3: TGTGCCAGCTCACTTATTAAAACGGAGACAGATACGCAGTATTTT.

The rearrangement links TRBV10-1 to TRBJ2-1; TRBD2 agrees at 8 bases. The CDR3 loop spans 14 amino acids. Germline values: CDR1 WNHNN, CDR2 SYGVQD (reference sequence). J was trimmed by 3 bases and V by 5 bases; bases with no gene match: 3. The CDR3 loop is CASSPAGDYNEQFF. CDR3 bases: TGCGCCAGCAGTCCAGCGGGAGACTACAATGAGCAGTTCTTC.

The CDR3 coding sequence is TGTGCCAGCAGTACGCCCGGGGACAGTAAAGCCTATGGCTACACCTTC. It translates to CASSTPGDSKAYGYTF. The chain has TRBV6-2 or TRBV6-3 and TRBJ1-2, with TRBD1 identical over 7 bases. Trimming removed 5 bases from V and 4 bases from J; junction bases left unmatched: 13. The CDR3 has 16 amino acids. Per germline, CDR1 MNHEY and CDR2 SVGEGT.